The 14 T cell receptor beta chains reported below all come from one sample, sequenced in a study of identical twins (dated by TCRdb to 2015 to 2016). The library was made by 5' RACE. The reads were generated on an Illumina HiSeq 2000. The raw public reads went through TCRdb reprocessing: fastp at Q25, MiXCR clone calling, in-frame beta chains kept. Identical CDR3 protein sequences are pooled into one entry, listed with their most common genes and DNA. The sample has hundreds of thousands of distinct CDR3 sequences on record, around 24% of them singletons. Jointly, the top ten make up about 3% of the sample. This sample also belongs to another study, concerning T cells expressing NK-cell markers.

Sequenced input: CD4+ T cells sorted from blood. Receptors were obtained from a woman aged 18-35 years in good health.

This rearrangement joins TRBV5-1 to TRBJ1-1; D is ambiguous. Germline V gene lookup returns CDR1 SGHRS and CDR2 YFSETQ. There are 14 residues in the CDR3. Trimming removed 0 bases at V and 0 bases at J, with 6 bases between. The CDR3 sequence: CASSLDAVNTEAFF. Here the CDR3 DNA reads TGCGCCAGCAGCTTGGACGCGGTGAACACTGAAGCTTTCTTT.

The CDR3 spells CASSVGTSGAGQETQYF. The CDR3 coding sequence is TGTGCCAGCAGCGTTGGGACTAGCGGGGCCGGTCAAGAGACCCAGTACTTC. This chain connects TRBV9 to TRBJ2-5; the match to TRBD2 covers 13 bases. CDR3 length: 17 residues. The germline V gene encodes CDR1 SGDLS and CDR2 YYNGEE. V lost 2 bases and J lost 2; bases outside the gene matches: 6. Looking up the rest from reference TRBV9 and TRBJ2-5 gives the full variable domain: DSGVTQTPKHLITATGQRVTLRCSPRSGDLSVYWYQQSLDQGLQFLIQYYNGEERAKGNILERFSAQQFPDLHSELNLSSLELGDSALYFCASSVGTSGAGQETQYFGPGTRLLVL.

The gene calls are TRBV28 and TRBJ2-7, with D maybe TRBD2 (6 bases). Looked up from germline, CDR1 is MDHEN and CDR2 is SYDVKM. The CDR3 contains 18 residues. V lost 6 bases, J lost 1 base, and 25 bases lay in between. As DNA, the CDR3 is TGTGCCAGCAGCCTACCGGAACGCGCCCGGACTAAATCCTACGAGCAGTACTTC. This encodes CASSLPERARTKSYEQYF.

This rearrangement joins TRBV9 to TRBJ1-1; D remains unclear. This CDR3 has 13 amino acids. Trimming removed 4 bases at V and 4 bases at J, with 11 bases between. CDR1 and CDR2 (germline): SGDLS, YYNGEE. The DNA for the CDR3 is TGTGCCAGCAGCAGGGATTCTGGCACTGAAGCTTTCTTT. The encoded protein is CASSRDSGTEAFF.

This chain connects TRBV7-9 to TRBJ2-3; 8 positions match TRBD2. V was clipped by 7 bases and J by 3 bases; unmatched bases: 9. Germline V gene data show CDR1 as SEHNR and CDR2 as FQNEAQ (reference sequence). The CDR3 loop spans 15 amino acids. The CDR3: CASIDTGGRTDTQYF. The CDR3 nucleotides read TGTGCCAGCATTGATACGGGAGGGAGGACAGATACGCAGTATTTT.

The V gene is TRBV4-3, the J gene TRBJ2-1; D gene uncertain. CDR1 is LGHNA and CDR2 is YSLEER in the germline V gene. This CDR3 comprises 15 residues. V was pared by 3 bases and J by 3 bases, with 12 bases between. The CDR3 spells CASSQGPPSYNEQFF. Here the CDR3 DNA reads TGCGCCAGCAGCCAGGGCCCCCCGAGCTACAATGAGCAGTTCTTC.

The chain has TRBV5-1 and TRBJ2-5, with a weak D call TRBD1 (6 bases). Germline-derived CDR1 and CDR2 are SGHRS and YFSETQ. Between the trimmed V and J ends, which lost 4 bases and 7 bases, there was a span of 20 bases. CDR3 length: 15 residues. CDR3 sequence reads: CASSPPTGVAATQYF. In DNA, the CDR3 is TGCGCCAGCAGCCCACCGACAGGCGTCGCGGCGACCCAGTACTTC.

The chain is built from TRBV27 and TRBJ1-2, with a weak D call TRBD1 (6 bases). The CDR3 length is 14 residues. Trimming pared 3 bases from V and 2 bases from J, leaving 10 bases between. CDR1 MNHEY and CDR2 SMNVEV come from the germline V gene (reference sequence). The CDR3 DNA follows: TGTGCCAGCAGTTTCTCAACAGGGAACTATGGCTACACCTTC. As protein: CASSFSTGNYGYTF.

The sample holds a few counts of this clonotype. The V call is TRBV5-6, the J call TRBJ2-5; a weak D match, TRBD2 (6 bases). The CDR3 has 14 amino acids. The germline CDR1 and CDR2 sequences are SGHDT and YYEEEE. Trimming cost V 3 bases and J 2 bases, with 11 bases left between them. The CDR3 protein is CASSWRVWQETQYF. The DNA for the CDR3 is TGTGCCAGCAGCTGGAGGGTTTGGCAAGAGACCCAGTACTTC.

The chain combines TRBV5-1 with TRBJ2-1; D gene unclear. Deletions cut 2 bases from V and 8 bases from J, with 8 bases between. Germline V gives CDR1 SGHRS, CDR2 YFSETQ. This CDR3 spans 12 amino acids. In DNA form, the CDR3 reads TGCGCCAGCAGCTTCCCAGCAGATGAGCAGTTCTTC. Translating gives CASSFPADEQFF.

This clonotype was counted many times. The chain has TRBV6-1 and TRBJ2-5, with 8 positions matching TRBD2. V lost 7 bases to trimming and J lost 0 bases; unmatched junction nucleotides: 7. This CDR3 is 15 amino acids long. Germline CDR1 reads MNHNS; CDR2 reads SASEGT. The CDR3 DNA follows: TGTGCCAGCATCAACGGGGGGGCGGACCAAGAGACCCAGTACTTC. This translates into CASINGGADQETQYF.

This clonotype has more than one count but fewer than ten. This rearrangement joins TRBV5-1 to TRBJ2-3; D not certain. CDR3 length equals 12 residues. CDR1 and CDR2 from the germline V gene are SGHRS and YFSETQ. Trimming stripped 6 bases from V and 4 bases from J, with 9 bases between. CDR3 sequence reads: CASKSPSDTQYF. The CDR3 region has the DNA TGCGCCAGCAAATCCCCCTCAGATACGCAGTATTTT.

V and J are TRBV6-5 and TRBJ2-3; TRBD2 matches at 9 bases. CDR3 size: 17 residues. CDR1 MNHEY and CDR2 SVGAGI come from the germline V gene. J was trimmed by 2 bases and V by 4 bases; bases with no gene match: 10. CDR3 bases: TGTGCCAGCAGTTTCTCCGGGACTAGCAGGTACACAGATACGCAGTATTTT. It is translated as CASSFSGTSRYTDTQYF.

This clonotype showed up just a few times. V is TRBV20-1 and J is TRBJ2-5; perhaps D is TRBD1 or TRBD2 (5 bases each). Germline V lookup: CDR1 DFQATT, CDR2 SNEGSKA (reference sequence). CDR3 size: 13 residues. The CDR3 region is CSGTGSSQETQYF. In DNA, the CDR3 is TGCTCCGGGACCGGCAGTAGCCAAGAGACCCAGTACTTC.